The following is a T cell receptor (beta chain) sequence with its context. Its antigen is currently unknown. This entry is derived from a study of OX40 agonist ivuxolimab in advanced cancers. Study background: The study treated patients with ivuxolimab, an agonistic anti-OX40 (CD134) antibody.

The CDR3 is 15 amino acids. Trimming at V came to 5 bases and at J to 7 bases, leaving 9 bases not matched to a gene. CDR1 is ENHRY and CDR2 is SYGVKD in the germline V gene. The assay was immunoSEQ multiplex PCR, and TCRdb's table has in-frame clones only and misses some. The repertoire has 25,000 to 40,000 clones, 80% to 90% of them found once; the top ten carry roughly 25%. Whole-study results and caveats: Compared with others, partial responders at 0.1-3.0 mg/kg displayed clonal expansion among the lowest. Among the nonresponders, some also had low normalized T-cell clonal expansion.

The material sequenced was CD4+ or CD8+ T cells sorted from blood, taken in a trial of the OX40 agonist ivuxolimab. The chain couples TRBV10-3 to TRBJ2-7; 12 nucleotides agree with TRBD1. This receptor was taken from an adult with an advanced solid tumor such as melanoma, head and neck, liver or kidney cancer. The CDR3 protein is CAISHPGQGAKEQYF. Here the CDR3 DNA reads TGTGCCATCAGTCATCCGGGACAGGGGGCGAAGGAGCAGTACTTC.